This T cell receptor beta chain came from a study of T cell responses to AZD1222 COVID-19 vaccine. A note on this clone: Its antigen is currently unknown.

From germline, CDR1 is MNHEY and CDR2 SVGEGT. The CDR3 is 12 amino acids. The V end was cut by 6 bases, the J end by 9 bases, with 14 bases between. Regarding the study as a whole: Donors skewed white British and female; clonal diversity was possibly underestimated. Spike-specific TCR breadth and depth rose after two AZD1222 doses. Of the AZD1222 recipients, only 5 or 6 were seropositive at baseline. Spike-wide vaccine-associated CD4 TCRs dominated at 160-218 and 743-854.

Measured with immunoSEQ multiplex PCR; TCRdb has only the in-frame clones, and not every one. This sample carries around 160,000 clones, 88% of them seen once, and the ten largest clones take around 15%. This chain uses TRBV6-2 or TRBV6-3 with TRBJ1-2; D is ambiguous. Sample: peripheral blood, taken on day 0 of AZD1222 vaccination. This sequence was found in an adult in good health. Written as DNA, the CDR3 is TGTGCCAGCAGCCCCGGGTCTAGGAGCTACACCTTC. It yields the protein CASSPGSRSYTF.